This entry features one T cell receptor (beta chain) sequence. J gave up 8 bases and V 2 bases, and 9 bases lay outside the gene matches. The CDR3 spans 15 residues. Germline V gene sequence: CDR1 SEHNR, CDR2 FQNEAQ (reference sequence). This sample stems from a study of blood T cell repertoires in COVID-19. Study details: Samples came from the United States, Italy and Spain, spanning acute and convalescent COVID-19. T cells, B-cell-depleted T cells, or PBMCs provided the cDNA or gDNA that served as material.

Repertoires were generated with immunoSEQ multiplex PCR, while TCRdb's copy carries only in-frame clones and drops some. The sample has more than 250,000 clones, over 65% seen once. The TCR comes from a man aged 60 to 75 who had recovered from COVID-19. The J gene is TRBJ2-1, the V gene TRBV7-9, with 7 bases that match TRBD2. Sequences were obtained from peripheral blood. CDR3 amino acids: CASSLRGRERDEQFF. The CDR3 coding sequence is TGTGCCAGCAGCTTACGCGGGAGAGAAAGGGATGAGCAGTTCTTC.